Listed here are 26 T cell receptor beta chains from one sample, sequenced in a study of cytomegalovirus exposure and HLA in healthy donors (dated by TCRdb to the late 2010s). Preparation of the library involved the immunoSEQ multiplex PCR assay. The multiplex PCR relied on a mix of 60 forward primers for TCR Vbeta segments and 13 reverse primers for TCR Jbeta segments. TCRdb limited this immuneACCESS table to in-frame rearrangements with V and J called. A share of clones is missing; checked studies link under half to unresolved V genes, and the rest is unexplained. The sample data list approximately 190,000 clones, and around 83% of these were observed just once. The ten largest make up around 0.75% of the sample. Sequenced material: PBMCs. The receptors come from a young woman in good health and CMV-seronegative.

The chain carries TRBV6-1 and TRBJ2-7, with a weak D call TRBD2 (5 bases). The CDR3 runs to 15 residues. With 6 bases removed from V and 3 bases from J, the gap between germline ends came to 18 bases. The V gene's germline CDR1 is MNHNS and CDR2 SASEGT. CDR3 protein: CASSDPPRGGYEQYF. The CDR3 nucleotides read TGTGCCAGCAGCGACCCCCCCCGGGGTGGCTACGAGCAGTACTTC.

CDR3 sequence: CATSPRRANWAGPPYEQYF. As DNA, the CDR3 is TGTGCCACCAGCCCTCGGAGGGCTAATTGGGCAGGGCCTCCCTACGAGCAGTACTTC. The genes are TRBV15 and TRBJ2-7, with D possibly being TRBD2 (6 bases). V gave up 5 bases and J gave up 2 bases, with 28 bases separating them. This CDR3 is built from 19 residues. Per the germline V gene, CDR1 is LNHNV and CDR2 is YYDKDF (reference sequence).

This clone occurred once. The chain employs TRBV5-1 and TRBJ2-7, with D perhaps TRBD2 (6 bases). V shed 7 bases and J shed 3 bases, with 14 bases lying between them. The CDR3 totals 13 residues. Germline values: CDR1 SGHRS, CDR2 YFSETQ. CDR3 sequence (DNA): TGCGCCAGCTCCTTACCTAGCGACTACGAGCAGTACTTC. Translated, it gives CASSLPSDYEQYF. The variable domain in full, with the rest retrieved from reference TRBV5-1 and TRBJ2-7, is KAGVTQTPRYLIKTRGQQVTLSCSPISGHRSVSWYQQTPGQGLQFLFEYFSETQRNKGNFPGRFSGRQFSNSRSEMNVSTLELGDSALYLCASSLPSDYEQYFGPGTRLTVT.

CDR3 in amino acids: CASSGHTLNQPQHF. For the CDR3, the DNA is TGTGCCAGTAGTGGGCATACGCTCAATCAGCCCCAGCATTTT. The rearrangement links TRBV19 to TRBJ1-5; unclear D gene. V was cut by 5 bases and J by 3 bases, with 11 bases left in between. This CDR3 is 14 amino acids long. The germline gives CDR1 LNHDA, CDR2 SQIVND (reference sequence).

The J gene is TRBJ2-5, the V gene TRBV2; D may be TRBD2 (5 bases). Germline CDR1 and CDR2: SNHLY and FYNNEI. Trimming removed 11 bases at V and 5 bases at J, with 18 bases between. This CDR3 comprises 13 residues. Written as DNA, the CDR3 is TGTGCCGCAGCATTTGGAGGTTCGGAGACCCAGTACTTC. Amino acids: CAAAFGGSETQYF.

V gene TRBV27 combines with J gene TRBJ1-1; maybe TRBD1 (5 bases). CDR3 length: 14 amino acids. V lost 6 bases, J lost 3 bases, and 14 bases lay in between. Germline values: CDR1 MNHEY, CDR2 SMNVEV (reference sequence). In nucleotides, the CDR3 is TGTGCCAGCAGCCATAATGCAGGGTACACTGAAGCTTTCTTT. It codes for CASSHNAGYTEAFF.

In this sample, this clone turned up once. V is TRBV27 and J is TRBJ1-5; 8 positions agree with TRBD1. V was clipped by 6 bases and J by 7 bases; unmatched bases: 8. The CDR3 loop spans 14 amino acids. Germline V gene sequence: CDR1 MNHEY, CDR2 SMNVEV (reference sequence). The CDR3 DNA is TGTGCCAGCAGCCTCGACAGGGGAAGCCAGCCCCAGCATTTT. Translated, it gives CASSLDRGSQPQHF.

The chain recombines TRBV6-5 with TRBJ1-5; D perhaps matches TRBD1 (6 bases). The V end lost 6 bases, the J end lost 4 bases, and 10 bases lay between the germline ends. The CDR3 is 13 amino acids. Per the germline V gene, CDR1 is MNHEY and CDR2 is SVGAGI. Here the CDR3 reads CASRQGLNQPQHF. CDR3 bases: TGTGCCAGCAGACAGGGTTTGAATCAGCCCCAGCATTTT.

The V call is TRBV9, the J call TRBJ2-6; TRBD2 might be the D (6 bases). V dropped 3 bases and J dropped 1 base, with 20 bases sitting between them. The V gene's germline CDR1 is SGDLS and CDR2 YYNGEE. There are 19 residues in the CDR3. The CDR3 DNA follows: TGTGCCAGCAGCGCCGCCGGGGGACCGACATGGTCTGGGGCCAACGTCCTGACTTTC. It translates to CASSAAGGPTWSGANVLTF.

V gene TRBV27 combines with J gene TRBJ1-1, with D possibly TRBD1 on 5 matching bases. CDR1 MNHEY and CDR2 SMNVEV come from the germline V gene (reference sequence). CDR3 size: 12 residues. The V and J ends lost 8 bases and 1 base respectively, with 8 bases between them. CDR3 region: CASSTGNTEAFF. DNA for the CDR3: TGTGCCAGCTCCACAGGGAACACTGAAGCTTTCTTT.

About this clone itself: Other nucleotide sequences in the sample specify the same CDR3. V and J are TRBV27 and TRBJ2-3, with a weak D call TRBD2 (6 bases). Per germline, CDR1 MNHEY and CDR2 SMNVEV (reference sequence). The CDR3 length is 12 residues. Trimming took off 8 bases at V and 2 bases at J, with 8 bases between the two ends. The CDR3 here is CASRDFTDTQYF. In DNA form, the CDR3 reads TGTGCCAGCCGGGACTTCACAGATACGCAGTATTTT.

This clone appeared a single time. This sequence joins TRBV25-1 and TRBJ2-1; TRBD2 aligns across 7 bases. V shed 1 base and J 4 bases; nucleotides not matched to a gene: 7. The germline CDR1 and CDR2 sequences are MGHDK and SYGVNS. This CDR3 is 16 amino acids long. In DNA form, the CDR3 reads TGTGCCAGCAGTGAATCTGGTAGCGGGTTTTACAATGAGCAGTTCTTC. Its translation: CASSESGSGFYNEQFF.

The chain carries TRBV5-1 and TRBJ2-7; TRBD2 agrees at 9 bases. This CDR3 is built from 15 residues. V lost 0 bases to trimming and J lost 4 bases; unmatched junction nucleotides: 5. Germline lookup yields CDR1 SGHRS and CDR2 YFSETQ. CDR3 sequence reads: CASSLARGGVYEQYF. The CDR3 coding sequence is TGCGCCAGCAGCTTGGCCCGCGGGGGGGTTTACGAGCAGTACTTC.

The genes are TRBV4-2 and TRBJ2-7; 9 positions match TRBD1. The CDR3 contains 15 residues. Losses at the gene ends were 4 bases for V and 2 bases for J; bases not matched to a gene: 6. CDR1 is LGHNA, CDR2 YNFKEQ, per germline. The CDR3 sequence: CASSLTRDRAYEQYF. DNA of the CDR3: TGTGCCAGCAGCCTTACCCGGGACAGGGCCTACGAGCAGTACTTC.

The chain links TRBV11-2 to TRBJ1-1; D possibly corresponds to TRBD1 (6 bases). This CDR3 region has 12 residues. Germline V gene lookup returns CDR1 SGHAT and CDR2 FQNNGV. V gave up 5 bases and J gave up 9 bases, with 13 bases separating them. CDR3: CASSPRQDQAFF. The CDR3 bases are TGTGCCAGCAGCCCGAGACAGGACCAAGCTTTCTTT.

The chain carries TRBV27 and TRBJ1-2, with D perhaps matching TRBD1 (6 bases). The germline V gene encodes CDR1 MNHEY and CDR2 SMNVEV (reference sequence). Between the trimmed V and J ends, which lost 5 bases and 4 bases, there was a span of 11 bases. This CDR3 region has 13 residues. The CDR3, as DNA: TGTGCCAGCAGTCCCCAGGGGAGCTATGGCTACACCTTC. The encoded protein is CASSPQGSYGYTF.

J is TRBJ1-1 and V is TRBV27, with TRBD1 matching over 11 bases. After removal of 5 bases from V and 5 bases from J, the junction contained 4 bases not matched to a gene. CDR1 and CDR2 from the germline V gene are MNHEY and SMNVEV (reference sequence). There are 14 residues in the CDR3. This CDR3 reads CASSPRDRGTEAFF. The CDR3 DNA reads TGTGCCAGCAGTCCCCGGGACAGGGGGACTGAAGCTTTCTTT.

This chain connects TRBV6-6 to TRBJ2-3, with no clear D. The CDR3 totals 12 residues. Trimming removed 6 bases at V and 2 bases at J, with 6 bases between. Germline assignment: CDR1 MNHNY and CDR2 SVGAGI (reference sequence). CDR3 DNA: TGTGCCAGCAGCCTTCCCACAGATACGCAGTATTTT. Translating gives CASSLPTDTQYF.

The genes are TRBV30 and TRBJ1-2; D not certain. V was clipped by 0 bases and J by 5 bases, with 13 bases between them. The germline gives CDR1 GTSNPN, CDR2 SVGIG (reference sequence). The CDR3 spans 14 residues. In DNA form, the CDR3 reads TGTGCCTGGAGTGTACGGTTCCCCACGTATGGCTACACCTTC. This sequence encodes CAWSVRFPTYGYTF.

The V call is TRBV15, the J call TRBJ2-5; D is possibly TRBD2 (6 bases). Germline V CDR1 and CDR2: LNHNV, YYDKDF (reference sequence). The CDR3 consists of 15 residues. Trimming shortened V by 0 bases and J by 6 bases, and 14 bases separated the two germline ends. The CDR3 spells CATSRDQVGGKTQYF. CDR3 nucleotides: TGTGCCACCAGCAGAGATCAAGTGGGAGGAAAGACCCAGTACTTC.

The genes are TRBV29-1 and TRBJ2-5; D unclear. The CDR3 has 12 residues. Germline loops: CDR1 SQVTM, CDR2 ANQGSEA. V was trimmed by 7 bases and J by 0 bases, leaving 9 bases between them. The CDR3 DNA follows: TGCAGCGCAACACCCCACCAAGAGACCCAGTACTTC. As protein: CSATPHQETQYF.

This clone has just one count. The chain links TRBV25-1 to TRBJ2-1, with 10 nucleotides matching TRBD2. This CDR3 is built from 15 residues. The trim removed 4 bases at V and 9 bases at J, leaving 9 bases unmatched. Germline V lookup: CDR1 MGHDK, CDR2 SYGVNS. CDR3 nucleotides: TGTGCCAGCAGTGCGGCTAGCGGGAGTTGGAGTGAGCAGTTCTTC. As protein: CASSAASGSWSEQFF.

The V and J genes are TRBV7-2 and TRBJ2-7; 14 nucleotides line up with TRBD2. The CDR3 length is 14 residues. Trimming removed 8 bases from V and 2 bases from J; junction bases left unmatched: 2. Germline V gene lookup returns CDR1 SGHTA and CDR2 FQGNSA. The CDR3 region is CASGLAGGPYEQYF. CDR3 nucleotides: TGTGCCAGCGGACTAGCGGGAGGCCCCTACGAGCAGTACTTC.

The V gene is TRBV5-6, the J gene TRBJ2-5, with 9 bases fitting TRBD1. There are 14 residues in the CDR3. The ends lost 4 bases at V and 4 bases at J; junction bases unmatched: 5. CDR1 and CDR2 (germline): SGHDT, YYEEEE. As DNA, the CDR3 is TGTGCCAGCAGCCGACAGGGGGTCGTAGAGACCCAGTACTTC. Translating gives CASSRQGVVETQYF.

The chain has TRBV18 and TRBJ1-1; maybe TRBD1 (6 bases). The germline V gene has CDR1 KGHSH and CDR2 LQKENI. The CDR3 contains 13 residues. The ends were cut back, 5 bases at V and 3 bases at J, with 10 bases in the middle. The CDR3 protein is CASSSSGDTEAFF. The CDR3 coding sequence is TGTGCCAGCTCATCCTCAGGGGACACTGAAGCTTTCTTT.

V gene TRBV19 combines with J gene TRBJ1-6; 7 positions match TRBD1. Germline V gene sequence: CDR1 LNHDA, CDR2 SQIVND (reference sequence). CDR3 size: 15 residues. V was clipped by 3 bases and J by 11 bases; unmatched bases: 10. The CDR3 bases are TGTGCCAGTAGTATGGCCAGGGGGTCAAGGACACCCCTCCACTTT. It specifies CASSMARGSRTPLHF.